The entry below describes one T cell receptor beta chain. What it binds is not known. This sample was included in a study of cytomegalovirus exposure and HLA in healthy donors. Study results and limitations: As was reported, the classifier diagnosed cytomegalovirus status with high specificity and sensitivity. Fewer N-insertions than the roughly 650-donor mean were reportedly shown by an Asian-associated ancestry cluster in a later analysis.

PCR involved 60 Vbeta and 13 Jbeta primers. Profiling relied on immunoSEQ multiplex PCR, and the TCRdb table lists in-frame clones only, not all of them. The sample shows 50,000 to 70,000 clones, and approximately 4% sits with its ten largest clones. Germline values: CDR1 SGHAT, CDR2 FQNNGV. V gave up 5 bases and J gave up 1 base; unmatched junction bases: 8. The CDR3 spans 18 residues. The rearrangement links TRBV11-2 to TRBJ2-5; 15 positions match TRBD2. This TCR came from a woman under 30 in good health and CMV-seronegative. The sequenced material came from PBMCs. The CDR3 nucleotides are TGTGCCAGCAGCCCTCCCGGGACTAGCGGGAGGATCCAAGAGACCCAGTACTTC. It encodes CASSPPGTSGRIQETQYF. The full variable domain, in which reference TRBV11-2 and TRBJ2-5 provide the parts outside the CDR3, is EAGVAQSPRYKIIEKRQSVAFWCNPISGHATLYWYQQILGQGPKLLIQFQNNGVVDDSQLPKDRFSAERLKGVDSTLKIQPAKLEDSAVYLCASSPPGTSGRIQETQYFGPGTRLLVL.